One sample yielded the 5 T cell receptor beta chains listed below, sequenced in a study of T cell responses to AZD1222 COVID-19 vaccine (dated by TCRdb to about 2021). Library method: the immunoSEQ multiplex PCR assay. This is the immuneACCESS table as TCRdb keeps it, with only in-frame sequences that have V and J called. A part of the clones is gone; compared with another copy, unresolved V genes explain less than half, and the rest is unexplained. The sample records some 100,000 clones, approximately 90% of which are singletons. Of the sample, less than 4% falls within the top ten clones. The time point label, read with the paper, signifies: about 28 days (+/-7) after the second vaccine dose. The sample was peripheral blood, taken 28 days after the second AZD1222 dose. The source is an adult who received the AZD1222 COVID-19 vaccine.

The chain links TRBV12-3 or TRBV12-4 to TRBJ2-5; D is unclear. There are 12 residues in the CDR3. Deletions cut 3 bases from V and 5 bases from J, with 7 bases between. CDR3 amino acids: CASSFNSETQYF. The CDR3 nucleotides read TGTGCCAGCAGTTTTAATTCGGAGACCCAGTACTTC.

The chain uses TRBV29-1 and TRBJ1-1, with D maybe TRBD1 (6 bases). The CDR3 is made up of 13 amino acids. Between the trimmed V and J ends, which lost 8 bases and 5 bases, there was a span of 18 bases. Germline V gene lookup returns CDR1 SQVTM and CDR2 ANQGSEA. The CDR3 DNA reads as TGCAGCACTGGACGGACAGAGGGGACTGAAGCTTTCTTT. It is translated as CSTGRTEGTEAFF.

The CDR3 DNA reads TGTGCCACCAGCAGAGATAAGGGTTTTAATCAGCCCCAGCATTTT. Its protein is CATSRDKGFNQPQHF. The rearrangement uses TRBV15 and TRBJ1-5; D is unclear. Looked up from germline, CDR1 is LNHNV and CDR2 is YYDKDF (reference sequence). There are 15 residues in the CDR3. Trimming took off 0 bases at V and 4 bases at J, with 10 bases between the two ends.

V and J are TRBV6-2 or TRBV6-3 and TRBJ2-5; TRBD2 aligns across 8 bases. CDR3 size: 15 residues. Looked up from germline, CDR1 is MNHEY and CDR2 is SVGEGT. Trimming at V came to 5 bases and at J to 7 bases, leaving 12 bases not matched to a gene. CDR3 nucleotides: TGTGCCAGCAGTACGGTCGTAGCGGGGACCGGGACCCAGTACTTC. Its protein is CASSTVVAGTGTQYF.

The J gene is TRBJ2-7, the V gene TRBV30, with 7 bases identical to TRBD2. Germline CDR1 and CDR2: GTSNPN and SVGIG (reference sequence). V trimming: 1 base; J trimming: 10 bases; junction bases outside the gene matches: 7. The CDR3 contains 12 residues. CDR3 amino acids: CAWSGGTGGQYF. For the CDR3, the DNA is TGTGCCTGGAGTGGGGGGACGGGGGGACAGTACTTC.